The 10 T cell receptor beta chains presented below share a single source sample, sequenced in a study of T cells in tumors and immune-related adverse events. Clones were sequenced by immunoSEQ multiplex PCR, and TCRdb holds only the in-frame ones, with some missing. Of around 10,000 clones in the sample, 92% are singletons; the top ten hold roughly 1.5%. The sequencing used lymph node tissue, collected from a patient treated with anti-PD-1 therapy. The source is a female donor with metastatic renal cell carcinoma.

V and J are TRBV5-5 and TRBJ1-5, with a tentative D call TRBD1 (6 bases). Trimming removed 6 bases at V and 7 bases at J, with 20 bases between. CDR1 is SGHKS, CDR2 YYEKEE, per germline (reference sequence). CDR3 size: 15 residues. The CDR3 DNA follows: TGTGCCAGCACCCCTTGGGGGGACATCGGCCAGCCCCAGCATTTT. It is translated as CASTPWGDIGQPQHF.

The CDR3 DNA is TGTGCCAGCATAGCGACCAACACAGATACGCAGTATTTT. This gives the protein CASIATNTDTQYF. This chain uses TRBV28 with TRBJ2-3; the D gene is possibly TRBD2 (5 bases). Germline V lookup: CDR1 MDHEN, CDR2 SYDVKM. V was clipped by 7 bases and J by 2 bases, with 10 bases between them. The CDR3 consists of 13 residues. The full variable domain, in which reference TRBV28 and TRBJ2-3 provide the parts outside the CDR3, is DVKVTQSSRYLVKRTGEKVFLECVQDMDHENMFWYRQDPGLGLRLIYFSYDVKMKEKGDIPEGYSVSREKKERFSLILESASTNQTSMYLCASIATNTDTQYFGPGTRLTVL.

The J gene is TRBJ2-3, the V gene TRBV15; D call uncertain. The germline V gene encodes CDR1 LNHNV and CDR2 YYDKDF (reference sequence). The length of the CDR3 is 16 residues. Trimming left V 1 base short and J 0 bases short, with 11 bases between. As DNA, the CDR3 is TGTGCCACCAGCAGAGGGGATTTCCCCAGCACAGATACGCAGTATTTT. It yields the protein CATSRGDFPSTDTQYF. Looking up the rest from reference TRBV15 and TRBJ2-3 gives the full variable domain: DAMVIQNPRYQVTQFGKPVTLSCSQTLNHNVMYWYQQKSSQAPKLLFHYYDKDFNNEADTPDNFQSRRPNTSFCFLDIRSPGLGDTAMYLCATSRGDFPSTDTQYFGPGTRLTVL.

V is TRBV10-3 and J is TRBJ1-2, with D hard to call. V dropped 3 bases and J dropped 0 bases, with 14 bases sitting between them. This CDR3 region has 16 residues. Germline values: CDR1 ENHRY, CDR2 SYGVKD. The chain's CDR3 is CAISDLVSAANYGYTF. CDR3 bases: TGTGCCATCAGTGACCTAGTTAGTGCCGCTAACTATGGCTACACCTTC.

The chain uses TRBV11-3 and TRBJ2-5; a possible D gene is TRBD1 (5 bases). Germline V lookup: CDR1 SGHNT, CDR2 YENEEA. V lost 7 bases and J 0 bases, leaving 12 bases between the germline ends. The CDR3 covers 14 residues. CDR3 nucleotides: TGTGCCAGCAAGCCAGGGATCTACCAAGAGACCCAGTACTTC. As protein: CASKPGIYQETQYF.

This CDR3 is CASSEAWDTGYTF. The CDR3 DNA reads TGTGCCAGCAGTGAAGCGTGGGACACTGGCTACACCTTC. The chain joins TRBV6-1 to TRBJ1-2; a weak D match, TRBD1 (6 bases). There are 13 residues in the CDR3. CDR1 is MNHNS and CDR2 is SASEGT in the germline V gene. V was pared by 0 bases and J by 7 bases, with 9 bases between.

The gene calls are TRBV5-1 and TRBJ2-1, with TRBD2 matching 9 bases. This CDR3 spans 15 amino acids. The germline V gene encodes CDR1 SGHRS and CDR2 YFSETQ. V lost 0 bases to trimming and J lost 2 bases; unmatched junction nucleotides: 0. Written as DNA, the CDR3 is TGCGCCAGCAGCTTGGAGCGGGGGGCCTACAATGAGCAGTTCTTC. Protein sequence: CASSLERGAYNEQFF.

The rearrangement uses TRBV5-1 and TRBJ2-1; 10 nucleotides align to TRBD2. Germline V gene lookup returns CDR1 SGHRS and CDR2 YFSETQ. Trimming at V came to 4 bases and at J to 10 bases, leaving 11 bases not matched to a gene. The CDR3 is 15 amino acids. The CDR3 DNA reads as TGCGCCAGCAGCCCGTCTAGCGGGGGTATAGGGGAGCAGTTCTTC. It specifies CASSPSSGGIGEQFF.

The chain uses TRBV7-9 and TRBJ1-4, with D perhaps matching TRBD1 (5 bases). V dropped 2 bases and J dropped 10 bases, with 14 bases sitting between them. This CDR3 comprises 14 residues. CDR1 SEHNR and CDR2 FQNEAQ come from the germline V gene (reference sequence). The chain's CDR3 is CASSLNTPQGKLFF. For the CDR3, the DNA is TGTGCCAGCAGCTTAAACACTCCTCAGGGAAAACTGTTTTTT. The full variable domain, with the rest looked up from reference TRBV7-9 and TRBJ1-4, is DTGVSQNPRHKITKRGQNVTFRCDPISEHNRLYWYRQTLGQGPEFLTYFQNEAQLEKSRLLSDRFSAERPKGSFSTLEIQRTEQGDSAMYLCASSLNTPQGKLFFGSGTQLSVL.

The chain joins TRBV19 to TRBJ1-5, with TRBD1 as a possible D gene (5 bases). The CDR3 is made up of 15 amino acids. Trimming removed 7 bases from V and 2 bases from J, with 15 bases in between. Germline V gene lookup returns CDR1 LNHDA and CDR2 SQIVND (reference sequence). The CDR3 region has the DNA TGTGCCAGTAACCTAGGGGTGAGGGGCAATCAGCCCCAGCATTTT. It specifies CASNLGVRGNQPQHF.